One sample yielded the 2 T cell receptor beta chains listed below, sequenced in a study of blood T cell repertoires in COVID-19. The assay was immunoSEQ multiplex PCR, and TCRdb's table has in-frame clones only and misses some. This table has 150,000 to 200,000 clones, roughly 93% appearing once. Input material: peripheral blood. All receptors derive from a man aged 18-30 years with acute or convalescent COVID-19.

The V gene is TRBV6-5, the J gene TRBJ1-1, with a possible D match to TRBD1 (6 bases). The germline gives CDR1 MNHEY, CDR2 SVGAGI. The CDR3 totals 14 residues. V lost 6 bases to trimming and J lost 0 bases, with 11 bases between them. CDR3 DNA: TGTGCCAGCAGCTTTGACAGGCTGAACACTGAAGCTTTCTTT. Its translation is CASSFDRLNTEAFF.

This sequence joins TRBV7-5 and TRBJ1-6; the listed D gene, TRBD1, was not tested against the DNA. TRBV7-5 has pseudogene status. The CDR3 spans 17 residues. CDR3 coding DNA: TGTGCCAGAAGCTTATACGACAGGAGATCCTATAATTCACCCCTCCACTTT. Translating gives CARSLYDRRSYNSPLHF.